The rows below give T cell receptor beta chains drawn from one sample of a study of blood T cell repertoires in COVID-19. TCRdb's copy holds only in-frame clones and misses some; the assay was immunoSEQ multiplex PCR. Of about 220,000 clones in the sample, 75% to 85% were seen once. The sequencing sample was made of peripheral blood. The receptors come from a human donor in a cohort sampled during active COVID-19. The conserved cysteine and the conserved F or W are not part of the CDR3 here.

>TRBV6-1|13|TRBJ1-2
ASSEPGGWGDGYT
>TRBV18|15|TRBJ2-1
ASSPRERTGVYNEQF
>TRBV3-1/TRBV3-2|10|TRBJ2-7
ASKGPSYEQY
>TRBV4-2|13|TRBJ2-1
ASSPQPYVESEQF
>TRBV7-3|14|TRBJ1-6
ASSSLGGGSYSPLH
>TRBV7-2|15|TRBJ2-1
ASSSQRLAGGANEQF
>TRBV11-2|12|TRBJ2-7
ASSPQGSSYEQY
>TRBV29-1|12|TRBJ2-3
SVDRGESADTQY
>TRBV9|11|TRBJ2-2
ASSGGNTGELF
>TRBV6-5|12|TRBJ1-1
ASSYLSGGTEAF
>TRBV30|14|TRBJ1-1
AWSVPLFGLNTEAF
>TRBV28|14|TRBJ2-3
ASRDTRKASTDTQY
>TRBV7-2|13|TRBJ2-5
ASSSLAPAGETQY
>TRBV6-2/TRBV6-3|11|TRBJ2-5
ASSYDGFQSQY
>TRBV15|11|TRBJ2-7
ATSSDSAFEQY